These T cell receptor beta chains were read from a single sample in a study of T cell responses to AZD1222 COVID-19 vaccine. Repertoires were generated with immunoSEQ multiplex PCR, while TCRdb's copy carries only in-frame clones and drops some. The sample lists roughly 130,000 clones, 80% to 90% seen once, with approximately 3.1% in the top ten. The sequencing used peripheral blood, collected on day 0 of AZD1222 vaccination. These receptors were collected from an adult in good health. Each CDR3 is given with its conserved first and last residue. The D gene is left open where the match is weak. Size tells how often a clone was seen (once, few, many) or the class of an expanded clone, and some rows leave it out.

abundance,d_gene,j_gene,v_gene,CDR3aa,CDR3nt
-,-,TRBJ2-7,TRBV6-5,CASSPVGSSYEQYF,TGTGCCAGCTCCCCCGTGGGAAGCTCCTACGAGCAGTACTTC
-,-,TRBJ2-7,TRBV14,CASSQDRATSYEQYF,TGTGCCAGCAGCCAAGACAGGGCCACCTCCTACGAGCAGTACTTC
-,-,TRBJ2-5,TRBV27,CASSQKADGPQETQYF,TGTGCCAGCAGTCAAAAGGCAGACGGACCCCAAGAGACCCAGTACTTC
-,TRBD1,TRBJ1-4,TRBV28,CASTPPGTGTTNEKLFF,TGTGCCAGCACCCCGCCCGGGACAGGGACAACTAATGAAAAACTGTTTTTT
-,-,TRBJ2-1,TRBV10-3,CAISESRTQRAVNEQFF,TGTGCCATCAGTGAGTCGCGGACCCAGCGGGCCGTCAATGAGCAGTTCTTC
-,TRBD2,TRBJ2-5,TRBV5-1,CASSSGLAGGQGETQYF,TGCGCCAGCAGCTCCGGACTAGCGGGAGGGCAGGGAGAGACCCAGTACTTC
-,TRBD1,TRBJ1-3,TRBV11-2,CASSLGTGYGNTIYF,TGTGCCAGCAGCTTGGGGACAGGTTATGGAAACACCATATATTTT
-,TRBD1,TRBJ1-5,TRBV12-3/TRBV12-4,CASSLTGTRPQHF,TGTGCCAGCAGCCTGACAGGGACAAGGCCCCAGCATTTT
-,-,TRBJ1-5,TRBV10-3,CAISEGFDSTHQPQHF,TGTGCCATCAGTGAGGGCTTTGACAGTACCCATCAGCCCCAGCATTTT
-,TRBD1,TRBJ2-2,TRBV28,CASRLDRVGTGELFF,TGTGCCAGCAGGCTGGACAGGGTCGGCACCGGGGAGCTGTTTTTT
-,-,TRBJ2-2,TRBV9,CASRDDLAANTGELFF,TGTGCCAGCAGGGATGACTTGGCTGCGAACACCGGGGAGCTGTTTTTT
-,-,TRBJ2-7,TRBV6-2/TRBV6-3,CASSLGATGGEQYF,TGTGCCAGCAGCCTAGGGGCCACAGGTGGCGAGCAGTACTTC
-,-,TRBJ2-7,TRBV30,CAWSSRSGTYEQYF,TGTGCCTGGAGCTCCCGATCCGGGACCTACGAGCAGTACTTC
-,-,TRBJ1-5,TRBV19,CASRAPNQPQHF,TGTGCCAGTAGGGCCCCTAATCAGCCCCAGCATTTT
-,-,TRBJ2-3,TRBV11-1,CASSYRQSTDTQYF,TGTGCCAGCAGCTACCGGCAGAGCACAGATACGCAGTATTTT
-,-,TRBJ2-7,TRBV19,CASSIRDTTYEQYF,TGTGCCAGTAGTATTCGAGACACCACCTACGAGCAGTACTTC
-,-,TRBJ2-1,TRBV19,CASSILGGTGTNEQFF,TGTGCCAGTAGTATCCTGGGGGGTACAGGGACCAATGAGCAGTTCTTC
-,-,TRBJ1-2,TRBV12-3/TRBV12-4,CASSPLGGYGYTF,TGTGCCAGCAGCCCCCTCGGTGGCTATGGCTACACCTTC
-,TRBD2,TRBJ2-7,TRBV14,CASSHRTSKSYEQYF,TGTGCCAGCAGCCACCGGACTAGCAAATCCTACGAGCAGTACTTC
-,TRBD2,TRBJ2-3,TRBV4-1,CASSQDPGLDGTDTQYF,TGCGCCAGCAGCCAAGATCCGGGACTAGATGGCACAGATACGCAGTATTTT
-,-,TRBJ2-1,TRBV9,CASSVELTPMHEQFF,TGTGCCAGCAGCGTAGAACTTACCCCTATGCATGAGCAGTTCTTC
few,-,TRBJ2-1,TRBV6-5,CASSRPYNEQFF,TGTGCCAGCAGTCGACCCTACAATGAGCAGTTCTTC
-,-,TRBJ2-1,TRBV5-1,CASSPGRRDSVFF,TGCGCCAGCAGCCCAGGACGGAGAGATTCCGTGTTCTTC
once,TRBD2,TRBJ2-1,TRBV28,CASSLAGGIDEQFF,TGTGCCAGCAGTTTAGCGGGGGGCATTGATGAGCAGTTCTTC
-,-,TRBJ2-7,TRBV28,CASSIRDFSYEQYF,TGTGCCAGCAGCATTCGGGACTTCTCCTACGAGCAGTACTTC
-,-,TRBJ2-1,TRBV6-2/TRBV6-3,CASSYVGDYNEQFF,TGTGCCAGCAGTTACGTAGGGGACTACAATGAGCAGTTCTTC
-,TRBD1,TRBJ1-4,TRBV30,CAWSLRTGVNEKLFF,TGTGCCTGGAGTCTAAGGACAGGGGTTAATGAAAAACTGTTTTTT
-,-,TRBJ2-4,TRBV6-1,CASSEYKRLIGGYF,TGTGCCAGCAGTGAGTATAAACGACTCATTGGTGGTTACTTC
-,-,TRBJ2-1,TRBV7-9,CASSARNRNWGYNEQFF,TGTGCCAGCAGCGCGAGGAACCGGAATTGGGGCTACAATGAGCAGTTCTTC